The clone carrying this T cell receptor (beta chain) was detected ten times or more. Its antigen is as yet unknown. TCRdb analysed the PCR reads with MiXCR anew, one entry per CDR3 protein. The table lists some 70,000 distinct CDR3 sequences, less than 20% of them singletons. The source of the sample is a study of molecular identifiers for immune sequencing clone quantification. Study as a whole: Replicates split RNA from around 20,000 or 100,000 naive CD8 cells five ways, and the researchers sequenced four portions.

CD8+CD4-CCR7+CD45RA+ cells were sorted as naive CD8 T cells. Study-wide findings and caveats: Identical TCR molecules can share a barcode, and this sharing could underestimate highly expanded clone sizes. In naive cells, clones above 20 RNA copies held under 1% of molecules, whereas in effector cells they held over 98%.

Per germline, CDR1 DFQATT and CDR2 SNEGSKA (reference sequence). Trimming left V 4 bases short and J 2 bases short, with 14 bases between. CDR3 length equals 14 residues. This rearrangement joins TRBV20-1 to TRBJ2-5, with a weak D call TRBD2 (6 bases). Sequenced: naive CD8+ T cells from blood, with Jurkat cell RNA spiked in. The subset denotes: FACS-sorted CD8+CD4-CCR7+CD45RA+ naive T cells. The clonotype originates from a human donor in good health. Some libraries in this study had Jurkat cell RNA spiked in. CDR3 protein: CSATSGLRQETQYF. As DNA, the CDR3 is TGCAGTGCTACGAGCGGGCTGAGACAAGAGACCCAGTACTTC.